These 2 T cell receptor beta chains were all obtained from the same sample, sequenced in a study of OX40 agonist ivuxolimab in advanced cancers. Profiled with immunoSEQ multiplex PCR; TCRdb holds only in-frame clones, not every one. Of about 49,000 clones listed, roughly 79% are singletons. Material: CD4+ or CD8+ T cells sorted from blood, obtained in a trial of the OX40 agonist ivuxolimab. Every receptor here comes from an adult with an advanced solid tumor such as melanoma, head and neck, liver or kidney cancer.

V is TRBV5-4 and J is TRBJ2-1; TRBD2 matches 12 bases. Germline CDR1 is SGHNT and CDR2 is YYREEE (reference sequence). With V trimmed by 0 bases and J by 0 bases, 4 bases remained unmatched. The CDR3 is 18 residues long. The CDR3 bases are TGTGCCAGCAGCTTGGGGACTAGCGGGACTAGCTCCTACAATGAGCAGTTCTTC. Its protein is CASSLGTSGTSSYNEQFF.

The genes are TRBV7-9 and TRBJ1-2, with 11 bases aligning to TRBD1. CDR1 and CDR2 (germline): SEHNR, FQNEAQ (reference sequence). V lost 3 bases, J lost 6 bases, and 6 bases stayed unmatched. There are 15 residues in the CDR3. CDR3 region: CASSFWTGGGDGYTF. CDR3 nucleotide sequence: TGTGCCAGCAGCTTTTGGACAGGGGGCGGAGATGGCTACACCTTC.